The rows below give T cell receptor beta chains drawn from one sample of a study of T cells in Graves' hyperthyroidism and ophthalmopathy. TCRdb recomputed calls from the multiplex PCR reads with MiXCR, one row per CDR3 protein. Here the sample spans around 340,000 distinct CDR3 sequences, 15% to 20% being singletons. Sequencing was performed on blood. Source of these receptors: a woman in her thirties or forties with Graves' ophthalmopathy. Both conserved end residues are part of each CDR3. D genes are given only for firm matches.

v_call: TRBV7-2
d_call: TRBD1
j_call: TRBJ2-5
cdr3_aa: CASSLAGTVQETQYF

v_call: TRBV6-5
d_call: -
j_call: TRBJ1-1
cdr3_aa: CASSYSGVSTEAFF

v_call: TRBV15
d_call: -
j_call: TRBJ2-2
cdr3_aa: CATSGNSLGQTGELFF

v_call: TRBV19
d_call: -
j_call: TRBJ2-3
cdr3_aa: CASSIGSKADTQYF

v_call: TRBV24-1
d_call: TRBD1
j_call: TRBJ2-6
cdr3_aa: CATSDSRDRGSGANVLTF

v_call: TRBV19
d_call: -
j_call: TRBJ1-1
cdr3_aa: CASSIDETWGSTEAFF

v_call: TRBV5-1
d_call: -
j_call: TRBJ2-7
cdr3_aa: CASRPPGTLTYEQYF

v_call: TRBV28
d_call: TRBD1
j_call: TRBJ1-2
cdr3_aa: CASSTGQGLGYTF

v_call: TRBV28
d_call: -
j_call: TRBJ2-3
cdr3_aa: CASSLPSPYTQYF

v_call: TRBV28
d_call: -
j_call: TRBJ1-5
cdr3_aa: CASSLYPYQPQHF

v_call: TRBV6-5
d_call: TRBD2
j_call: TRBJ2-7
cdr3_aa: CASRRSGTSYEQYF

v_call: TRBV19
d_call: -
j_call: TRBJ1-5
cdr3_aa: CASSSPRVLNRNQPQHF

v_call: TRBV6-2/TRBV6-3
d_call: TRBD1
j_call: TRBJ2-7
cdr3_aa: CASSYSVPGQGSSYEQYF

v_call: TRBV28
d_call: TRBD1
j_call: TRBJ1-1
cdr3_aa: CASSYRGTGNTEAFF

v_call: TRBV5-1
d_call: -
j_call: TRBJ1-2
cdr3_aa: CASSRDGGNYGYTF

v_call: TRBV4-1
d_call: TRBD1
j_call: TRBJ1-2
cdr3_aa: CASSRPGQGGDGYTF

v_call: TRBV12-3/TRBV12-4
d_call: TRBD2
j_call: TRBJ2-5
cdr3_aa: CASSQSGLASQETQYF

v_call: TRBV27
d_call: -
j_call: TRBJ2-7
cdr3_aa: CASRPGTRSSYEQYF

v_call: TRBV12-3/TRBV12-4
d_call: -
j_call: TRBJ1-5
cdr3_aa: CASSILDRWDQPQHF

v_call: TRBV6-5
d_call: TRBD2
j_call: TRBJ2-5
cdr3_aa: CASRAAGLAGQETQYF

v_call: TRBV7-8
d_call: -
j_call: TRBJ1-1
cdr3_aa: CASSPGQSDEAFF

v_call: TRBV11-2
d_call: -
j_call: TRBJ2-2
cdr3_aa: CASSWMGRRTTGELFF

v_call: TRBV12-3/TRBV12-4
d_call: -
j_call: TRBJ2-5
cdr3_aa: CASSLNFGSEETQYF

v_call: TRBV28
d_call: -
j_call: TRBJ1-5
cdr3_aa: CASSYGGDLRSQHF

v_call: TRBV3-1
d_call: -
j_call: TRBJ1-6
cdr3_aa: CASSIRTGVYNSPLHF

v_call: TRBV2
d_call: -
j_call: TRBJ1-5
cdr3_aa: CASTPGDQPQHF

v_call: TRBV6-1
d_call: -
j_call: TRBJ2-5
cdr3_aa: CASSGRVGPETQYF

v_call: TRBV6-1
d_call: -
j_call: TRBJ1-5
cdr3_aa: CASSDVAINQPQHF

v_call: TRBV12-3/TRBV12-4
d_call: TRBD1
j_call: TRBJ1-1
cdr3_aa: CASSLGDRNTEAFF

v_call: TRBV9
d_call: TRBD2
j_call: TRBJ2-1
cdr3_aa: CASSDQTGTSGDNEQFF

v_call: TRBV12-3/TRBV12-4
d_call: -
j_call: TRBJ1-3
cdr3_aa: CASSNTGNTIYF

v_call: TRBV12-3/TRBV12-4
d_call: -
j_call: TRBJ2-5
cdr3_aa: CASSSDLRTRETQYF

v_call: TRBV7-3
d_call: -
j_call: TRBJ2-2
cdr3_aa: CASRGNTGELFF

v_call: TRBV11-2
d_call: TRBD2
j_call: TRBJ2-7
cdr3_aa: CASSKSGIYEQYF

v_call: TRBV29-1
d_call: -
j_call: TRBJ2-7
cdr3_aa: CSVDHSNEQYF

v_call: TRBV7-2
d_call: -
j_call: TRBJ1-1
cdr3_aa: CASSVAGFAFF

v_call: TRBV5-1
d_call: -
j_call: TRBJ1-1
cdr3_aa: CASSFGGRQNTEAFF

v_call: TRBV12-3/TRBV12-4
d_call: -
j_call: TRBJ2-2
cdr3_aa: CASSLSSKRLMNTGELFF

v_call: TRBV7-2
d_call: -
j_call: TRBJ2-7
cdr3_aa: CASSFRFPYEQYF

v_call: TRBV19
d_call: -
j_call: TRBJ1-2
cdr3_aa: CASSAYTGSPNYGYTF